These 3 T cell receptor beta chains were sequenced from one sample in a study of PD-L1 blockade in urothelial cancer. The assay was immunoSEQ multiplex PCR, and TCRdb's table has in-frame clones only and misses some. The sample lists just under 30,000 clones; 70% to 90% were seen once. The sample consisted of PBMCs, taken around atezolizumab (anti-PD-L1) treatment. The receptors come from a man aged 50-60 years with urothelial cancer.

The gene calls are TRBV6-5 and TRBJ2-2, with D unclear. Germline CDR1 MNHEY, CDR2 SVGAGI. Trimming took 0 bases from V and 1 from J, leaving 6 bases between them. CDR3 size: 15 residues. The chain's CDR3 is CASSYSFKNTGELFF. Here the CDR3 DNA reads TGTGCCAGCAGTTACTCATTCAAGAACACCGGGGAGCTGTTTTTT.

V is TRBV19 and J is TRBJ2-6; D might be TRBD1 (5 bases). This CDR3 is 16 amino acids long. V lost 4 bases, J lost 4 bases, and 14 bases lay in between. CDR1 is LNHDA and CDR2 is SQIVND in the germline V gene (reference sequence). The CDR3: CASSTNLGAGANVLTF. The CDR3 DNA follows: TGTGCCAGTAGTACAAACCTTGGGGCCGGGGCCAACGTCCTGACTTTC.

The chain uses TRBV11-1 and TRBJ1-1; TRBD1 matches 10 bases. Germline CDR1 and CDR2: SGHAT and FQDESV (reference sequence). Trimming at V came to 5 bases and at J to 5 bases, leaving 8 bases not matched to a gene. The CDR3 has 15 residues. The CDR3: CASSPRQGARTEAFF. For the CDR3, the DNA is TGTGCCAGCAGCCCAAGACAGGGGGCGCGGACTGAAGCTTTCTTT.